This paragraph reports one TCR beta chain. Its antigen is not identified. These data come from a study of T-cell memory formation after mild COVID-19. The 5'RACE method, run with constant-segment primers, produced TCR alpha and TCR beta cDNA libraries (carrying sample barcodes and UMIs). TCRdb itself ran the 5' RACE reads through MiXCR, one entry per CDR3 protein. The sample records fewer than 60,000 distinct CDR3 sequences, 12% being singletons. Findings of the study overall: Those CD4+ clones that contracted were mainly in CM and EM (CD8+ ones in EMRA). CD4/CD8 balance characterized clones contracting day 15 to 85, and CD4+ skew characterized later expanders. Some clones that responded were present in memory (sampled pre-infection), which suggests cross-reactive memory joined.

Looked up from germline, CDR1 is KGHSH and CDR2 is LQKENI. This CDR3 contains 14 residues. The V and J ends lost 5 bases and 4 bases respectively, with 12 bases between them. The receptor comes from a man aged 18 to 35 who had mild COVID-19 (a few samples of this study predate the infection). Cell type and time point are not known. Input material: PBMCs or a T cell subset sorted from them (not recorded which). The chain uses TRBV18 and TRBJ1-5; a weak D match, TRBD1 (6 bases). The CDR3 is CASSATGPNQPQHF. Written as DNA, the CDR3 is TGTGCCAGCTCAGCGACAGGCCCAAATCAGCCCCAGCATTTT.